Presented here are 4 T cell receptor beta chains from one specimen sequenced in a study of T cell clones after liver transplantation. Measured with immunoSEQ multiplex PCR; TCRdb has only the in-frame clones, and not every one. There are just over 80,000 clones in the sample; roughly 80% occur only once, and about 0.52% lies in the top ten. Sample: CD4+ T cells from blood, taken roughly 3.5 years after liver transplant. These receptors all stem from a human patient who received a liver transplant. Part of the T cell pool may stem from the graft donor.

The gene calls are TRBV28 and TRBJ1-1; D may be TRBD1 (5 bases). This CDR3 is 13 amino acids long. V dropped 2 bases and J dropped 6 bases, with 10 bases sitting between them. Germline V CDR1 and CDR2: MDHEN, SYDVKM. The CDR3 DNA is TGTGCCAGCAGTTTACAGGGCCCACCTGAAGCTTTCTTT. Protein product: CASSLQGPPEAFF.

The chain carries TRBV30 and TRBJ1-2, with D uncertain. V dropped 0 bases and J dropped 6 bases, with 11 bases sitting between them. This CDR3 comprises 13 residues. Germline loops: CDR1 GTSNPN, CDR2 SVGIG (reference sequence). CDR3 amino acids: CAWSVRAGDGYTF. The CDR3 DNA reads as TGTGCCTGGAGTGTACGGGCCGGGGATGGCTACACCTTC.

The rearrangement links TRBV11-2 to TRBJ1-1; no firm D call. The length of the CDR3 is 15 residues. Per the germline V gene, CDR1 is SGHAT and CDR2 is FQNNGV. The V end lost 6 bases, the J end lost 1 base, and 15 bases lay between the germline ends. CDR3 in DNA: TGTGCCAGCAGAATAGGACGGAGGGAGAACACTGAAGCTTTCTTT. Translation gives CASRIGRRENTEAFF.

V usage is TRBV2 and J usage is TRBJ2-3, with TRBD1 as a possible D gene (5 bases). The germline gives CDR1 SNHLY, CDR2 FYNNEI. This CDR3 is 12 amino acids long. Trimming took off 4 bases at V and 7 bases at J, with 9 bases between the two ends. In nucleotides, the CDR3 is TGTGCCAGCAGTGGGACACGGAATACGCAGTATTTT. Protein: CASSGTRNTQYF.